This T cell receptor beta chain was retrieved from a study of T-cell reconstitution after alpha-beta-depleted transplantation in children. After removal of 4 bases from V and 10 bases from J, the junction contained 14 bases not matched to a gene. Germline assignment: CDR1 SGHRS and CDR2 YFSETQ. The CDR3 has 15 amino acids. Molecular barcoding with unique molecular identifiers was used for the TCRbeta library. TCRdb reanalysed the PCR reads using MiXCR and keeps one entry per CDR3 protein. The sample includes a few hundred thousand distinct CDR3 sequences, roughly 9.5% seen only once; the top ten take about 9.4%.

The clonotype originates from a human donor who donated a stem cell graft to a child with SCID. This chain connects TRBV5-1 to TRBJ2-1; TRBD2 matches at 7 bases. The material sequenced was PBMCs from the stem cell graft donor, taken from the stem cell graft. The CDR3 bases are TGCGCCAGCAGCCGTGACCCTGGGACTATACCCGAGCAGTTCTTC. This translates into CASSRDPGTIPEQFF.